The sequence of this T cell receptor (beta chain) was determined in a study of T cells in tumors and immune-related adverse events (dated by TCRdb to the early 2020s). Using the immunoSEQ assay, the TCR beta locus was amplified and sequenced, producing bulk TCR Vbeta CDR3 data. The study's processing was this. CDR3s were excluded if they were non-productive, were shorter than 7 amino acids, or did not start with C or end with F/W. Analysis was restricted to specimens with at least 1000 reads, and each clonotype was defined at the amino acid level. Clonality was computed as 1 minus Pielou's evenness. To equalize library sizes, abundance-weighted random subsampling with replacement was performed and repeated 100 times so that 95% confidence intervals could be reported. Repertoire overlap was quantified with the Morisita overlap index, and the top 40 clones per specimen were checked for overlap with the irAE. TCRdb stores this immuneACCESS table with in-frame sequences only. Part of the clones is absent; in the studies checked, under half of the shortfall reflects unresolved V genes, and no reason is known for the rest. Clone size and V and J calls were adopted from that table, with D and trimming inferred from the DNA. Within this sample are 4,500 or so clones, with around 80% of them counted one time only. Clones ranked in the top ten supply 20% to 25% of the sample.

The treatment or condition tag for this specimen amounts to: nivolumab (PD-1 blockade) given before sampling. The DNeasy Blood and Tissue Kit was used to extract DNA from formalin-fixed paraffin-embedded specimens. In regard to this clone: Its recognized antigen is unknown. The input lacks base qualities; no much larger clone sits a single base away.

The V end loses 0 bases and the J end loses 8 bases, and a stretch of 13 bases separates them. As encoded in the germline V gene, CDR1 is MNHEY while CDR2 is SVGAGI. Spanning cysteine to phenylalanine, the CDR3 consists of 15 amino acids. The kept DNA is CDR3 alone, 45 bases in frame from the first base. The rearranged chain carries TRBV6-5 and TRBJ1-4; confidence is insufficient to name the D gene. The sample in question was skin tissue, obtained from a patient treated with anti-PD-1 therapy. The sequence was collected from a female donor with metastatic renal cell carcinoma. The DNA sequence is given as TGTGCCAGCAGTTACTCAGGGTTGACGTACGAAAAACTGTTTTTT. It translates to CASSYSGLTYEKLFF.